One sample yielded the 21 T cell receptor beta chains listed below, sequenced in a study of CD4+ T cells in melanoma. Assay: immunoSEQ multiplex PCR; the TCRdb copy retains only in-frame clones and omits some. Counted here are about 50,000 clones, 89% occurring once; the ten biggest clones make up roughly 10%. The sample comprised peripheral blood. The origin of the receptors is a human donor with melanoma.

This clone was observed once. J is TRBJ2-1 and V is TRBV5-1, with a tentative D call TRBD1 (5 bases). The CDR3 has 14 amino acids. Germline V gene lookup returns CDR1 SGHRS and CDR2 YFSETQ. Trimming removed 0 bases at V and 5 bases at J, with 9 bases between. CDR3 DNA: TGCGCCAGCAGCTTGGGGGCAGGGAACAATGAGCAGTTCTTC. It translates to CASSLGAGNNEQFF.

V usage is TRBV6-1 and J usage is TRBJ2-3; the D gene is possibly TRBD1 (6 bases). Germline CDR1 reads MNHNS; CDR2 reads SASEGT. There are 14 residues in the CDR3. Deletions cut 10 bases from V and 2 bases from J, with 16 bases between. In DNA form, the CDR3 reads TGTGCCACCCACCCCGGGACACCCACAGATACGCAGTATTTT. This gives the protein CATHPGTPTDTQYF.

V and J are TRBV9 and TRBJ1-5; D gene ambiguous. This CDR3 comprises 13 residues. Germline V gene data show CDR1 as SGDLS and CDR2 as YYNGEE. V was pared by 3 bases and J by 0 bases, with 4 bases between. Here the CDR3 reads CASSESSNQPQHF. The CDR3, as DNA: TGTGCCAGCAGCGAAAGTAGCAATCAGCCCCAGCATTTT.

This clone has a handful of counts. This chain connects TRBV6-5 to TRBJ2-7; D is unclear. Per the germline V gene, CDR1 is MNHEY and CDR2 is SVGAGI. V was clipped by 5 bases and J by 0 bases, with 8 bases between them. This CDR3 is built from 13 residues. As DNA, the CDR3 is TGTGCCAGCAGTACCCCTACCTCCTACGAGCAGTACTTC. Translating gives CASSTPTSYEQYF.

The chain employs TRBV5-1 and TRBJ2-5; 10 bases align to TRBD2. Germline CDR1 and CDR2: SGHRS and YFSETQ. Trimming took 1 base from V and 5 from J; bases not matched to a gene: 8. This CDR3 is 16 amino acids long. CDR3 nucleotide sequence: TGCGCCAGCAGCTTGCCACTAGCGGGGCTGCAGGAGACCCAGTACTTC. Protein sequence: CASSLPLAGLQETQYF.

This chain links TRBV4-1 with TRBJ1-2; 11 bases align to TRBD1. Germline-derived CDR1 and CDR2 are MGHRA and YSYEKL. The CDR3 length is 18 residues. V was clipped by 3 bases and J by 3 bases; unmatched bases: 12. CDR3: CASSHLPFPGQGDYGYTF. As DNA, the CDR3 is TGCGCCAGCAGCCACTTACCGTTCCCGGGACAGGGGGACTATGGCTACACCTTC.

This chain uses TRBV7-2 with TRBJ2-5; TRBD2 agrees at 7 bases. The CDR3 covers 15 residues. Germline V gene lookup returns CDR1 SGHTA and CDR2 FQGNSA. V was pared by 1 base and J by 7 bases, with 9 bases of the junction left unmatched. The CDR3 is CASSLVGGAVGTQYF. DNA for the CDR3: TGTGCCAGCAGCTTAGTGGGAGGGGCAGTTGGGACCCAGTACTTC.

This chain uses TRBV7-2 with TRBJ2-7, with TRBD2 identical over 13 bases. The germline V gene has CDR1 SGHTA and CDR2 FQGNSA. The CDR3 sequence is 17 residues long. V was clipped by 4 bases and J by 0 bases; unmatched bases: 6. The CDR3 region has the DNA TGTGCCAGCAGCTCCCGACTAGCGGGGGGCCTCTCCTACGAGCAGTACTTC. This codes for CASSSRLAGGLSYEQYF.

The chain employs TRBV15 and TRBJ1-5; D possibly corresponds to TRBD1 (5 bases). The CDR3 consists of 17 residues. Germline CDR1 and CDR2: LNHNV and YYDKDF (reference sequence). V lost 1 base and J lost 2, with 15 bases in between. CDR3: CATSRVGGSEGNQPQHF. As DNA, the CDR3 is TGTGCCACCAGCAGAGTTGGGGGGTCTGAAGGCAATCAGCCCCAGCATTTT.

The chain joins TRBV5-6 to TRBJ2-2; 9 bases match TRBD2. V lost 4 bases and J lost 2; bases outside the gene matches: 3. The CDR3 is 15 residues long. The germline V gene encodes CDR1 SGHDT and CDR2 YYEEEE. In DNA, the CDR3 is TGTGCCAGCAGCCGGACTAGCGTAAACACCGGGGAGCTGTTTTTT. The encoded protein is CASSRTSVNTGELFF.

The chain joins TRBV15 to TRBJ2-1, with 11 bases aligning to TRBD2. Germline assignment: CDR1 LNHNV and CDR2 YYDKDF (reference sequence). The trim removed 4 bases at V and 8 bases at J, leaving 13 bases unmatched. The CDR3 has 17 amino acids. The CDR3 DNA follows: TGTGCCACCAGCATGGGGTCGGGCCTAGCGGGGGGCCATGAGCAGTTCTTC. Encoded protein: CATSMGSGLAGGHEQFF.

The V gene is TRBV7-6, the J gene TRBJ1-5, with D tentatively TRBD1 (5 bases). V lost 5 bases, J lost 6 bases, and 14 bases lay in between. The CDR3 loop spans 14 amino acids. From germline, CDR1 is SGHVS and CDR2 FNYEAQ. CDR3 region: CASSPSGGGQPQHF. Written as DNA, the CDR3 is TGTGCCAGCAGCCCGTCGGGGGGAGGTCAGCCCCAGCATTTT.

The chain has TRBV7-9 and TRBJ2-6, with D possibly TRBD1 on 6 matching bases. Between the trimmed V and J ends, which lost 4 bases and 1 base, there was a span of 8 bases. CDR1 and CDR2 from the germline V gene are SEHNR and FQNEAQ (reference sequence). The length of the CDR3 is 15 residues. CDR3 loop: CASSSTGSGANVLTF. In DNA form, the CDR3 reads TGTGCCAGCAGCTCTACAGGGTCTGGGGCCAACGTCCTGACTTTC.

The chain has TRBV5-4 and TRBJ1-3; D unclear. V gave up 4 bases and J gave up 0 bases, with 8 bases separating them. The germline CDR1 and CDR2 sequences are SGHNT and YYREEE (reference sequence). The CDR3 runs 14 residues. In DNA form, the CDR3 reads TGTGCCAGCAGCCCGAGTAACTCTGGAAACACCATATATTTT. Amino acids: CASSPSNSGNTIYF.

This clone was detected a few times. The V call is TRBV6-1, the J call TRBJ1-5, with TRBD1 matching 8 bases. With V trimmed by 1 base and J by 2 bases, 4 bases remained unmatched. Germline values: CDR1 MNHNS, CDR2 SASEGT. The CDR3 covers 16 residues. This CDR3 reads CASSEVPGGGNQPQHF. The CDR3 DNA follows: TGTGCCAGCAGTGAAGTCCCAGGGGGCGGCAATCAGCCCCAGCATTTT.

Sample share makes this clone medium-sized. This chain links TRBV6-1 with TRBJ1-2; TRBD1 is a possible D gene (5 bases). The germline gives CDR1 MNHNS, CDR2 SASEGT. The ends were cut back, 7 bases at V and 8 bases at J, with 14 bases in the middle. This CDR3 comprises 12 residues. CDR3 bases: TGTGCCAGCACTAAGGGGCGGTCGGGCTACACCTTC. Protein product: CASTKGRSGYTF.

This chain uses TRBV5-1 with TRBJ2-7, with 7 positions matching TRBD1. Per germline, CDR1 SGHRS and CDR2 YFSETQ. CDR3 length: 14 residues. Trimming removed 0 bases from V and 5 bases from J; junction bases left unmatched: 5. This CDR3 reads CASSLGQGINEQYF. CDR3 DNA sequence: TGCGCCAGCAGCTTGGGACAGGGTATAAACGAGCAGTACTTC.

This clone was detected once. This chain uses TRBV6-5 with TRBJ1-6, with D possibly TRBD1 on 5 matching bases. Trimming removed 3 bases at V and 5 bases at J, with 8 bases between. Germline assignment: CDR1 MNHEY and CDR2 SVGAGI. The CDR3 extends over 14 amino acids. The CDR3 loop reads CASSYRGNNSPLHF. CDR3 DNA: TGTGCCAGCAGTTATCGGGGGAATAATTCACCCCTCCACTTT.

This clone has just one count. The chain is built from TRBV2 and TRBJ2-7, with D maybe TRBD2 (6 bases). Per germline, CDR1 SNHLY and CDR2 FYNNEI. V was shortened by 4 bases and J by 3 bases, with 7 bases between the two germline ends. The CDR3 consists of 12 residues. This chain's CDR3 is CASSVEGYEQYF. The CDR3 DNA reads TGTGCCAGCAGTGTGGAGGGCTACGAGCAGTACTTC.

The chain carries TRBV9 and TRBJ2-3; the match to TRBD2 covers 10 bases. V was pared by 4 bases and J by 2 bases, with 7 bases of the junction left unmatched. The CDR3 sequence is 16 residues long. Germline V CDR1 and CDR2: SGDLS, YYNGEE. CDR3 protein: CASSPQLAGVTDTQYF. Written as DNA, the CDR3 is TGTGCCAGCAGCCCCCAGCTAGCGGGGGTCACAGATACGCAGTATTTT.

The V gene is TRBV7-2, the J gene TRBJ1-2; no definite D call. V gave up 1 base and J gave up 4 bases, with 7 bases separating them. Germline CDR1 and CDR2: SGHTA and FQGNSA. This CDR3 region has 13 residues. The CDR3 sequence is CASSLGGSYGYTF. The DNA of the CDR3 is TGTGCCAGCAGCTTAGGGGGAAGCTATGGCTACACCTTC.